A single sample gave rise to the 25 T cell receptor beta chains below, sequenced in a study of a mutant IDH1 vaccine in newly diagnosed glioma. Time point specified: week 23, last vaccination. Vaccinated patients received 300 ug of mutant IDH1 20-mer peptide per dose, with topical imiquimod. These receptors lack a known antigen. Using immunoSEQ multiplex PCR, the repertoire was profiled, and TCRdb retains in-frame clones only, with some absent. This table holds approximately 41,000 clones, around 76% found once. This sample comprised PBMCs, obtained from a glioma patient whose treatment included an IDH1 peptide vaccine. The source of these receptors is a middle-aged woman with glioma. Some clones in this sample may be carry-over from other donors' samples.

The rearrangement joins TRBV29-1 to TRBJ1-1; possible D gene TRBD1, 6 bases. The germline V gene has CDR1 SQVTM and CDR2 ANQGSEA. Trimming stripped 6 bases from V and 1 base from J, with 6 bases between. The CDR3 is made up of 11 amino acids. The CDR3 DNA follows: TGCAGCGTACAGGGGAACACTGAAGCTTTCTTT. Residues: CSVQGNTEAFF. The full variable domain, completed using reference TRBV29-1 and TRBJ1-1, is SAVISQKPSRDICQRGTSLTIQCQVDSQVTMMFWYRQQPGQSLTLIATANQGSEATYESGFVIDKFPISRPNLTFSTLTVSNMSPEDSSIYLCSVQGNTEAFFGQGTRLTVV.

The chain has TRBV4-3 and TRBJ2-3, with a tentative D call TRBD2 (6 bases). This CDR3 contains 15 residues. Germline CDR1 reads LGHNA; CDR2 reads YSLEER. With 1 base removed from V and 2 bases from J, the gap between germline ends came to 10 bases. CDR3 nucleotide sequence: TGCGCCAGCAGCCAAGTCGGCGGGGCCACAGATACGCAGTATTTT. Its protein product is CASSQVGGATDTQYF.

Only a few counts were recorded for this clone. This sequence joins TRBV7-9 and TRBJ1-1, with D maybe TRBD1 (5 bases). From germline, CDR1 is SEHNR and CDR2 FQNEAQ (reference sequence). Deletions cut 11 bases from V and 8 bases from J, with 15 bases between. The CDR3 has 11 residues. The CDR3 sequence: CAAREGVEAFF. The CDR3 DNA follows: TGTGCCGCCAGGGAAGGAGTAGAAGCTTTCTTT. Full variable domain (outside the CDR3, taken from reference TRBV7-9 and TRBJ1-1): DTGVSQNPRHKITKRGQNVTFRCDPISEHNRLYWYRQTLGQGPEFLTYFQNEAQLEKSRLLSDRFSAERPKGSFSTLEIQRTEQGDSAMYLCAAREGVEAFFGQGTRLTVV.

V and J are TRBV7-2 and TRBJ2-3, with unresolved D. V lost 4 bases, J lost 1 base, and 9 bases lay in between. There are 14 residues in the CDR3. Per the germline V gene, CDR1 is SGHTA and CDR2 is FQGNSA. The CDR3 sequence is CASSSNLGTDTQYF. The DNA for the CDR3 is TGTGCCAGCAGCTCCAACCTAGGCACAGATACGCAGTATTTT.

This chain uses TRBV15 with TRBJ2-7, with D possibly being TRBD1 (5 bases). The CDR3 runs to 17 residues. The V end lost 0 bases, the J end lost 7 bases, and 22 bases lay between the germline ends. Germline CDR1 is LNHNV and CDR2 is YYDKDF (reference sequence). The CDR3 coding sequence is TGTGCCACCAGCAGAGATCTACCTCACAGGCCACCTATGGAGCAGTACTTC. As protein: CATSRDLPHRPPMEQYF.

The gene calls are TRBV5-1 and TRBJ2-1, with 11 bases matching TRBD2. The V and J ends lost 0 bases and 6 bases, in that order; junction bases with no gene match: 8. This CDR3 comprises 17 residues. Looked up from germline, CDR1 is SGHRS and CDR2 is YFSETQ. The CDR3 DNA sequence: TGCGCCAGCAGCTTGGAGCCCCTAGCGGGAGGTCCCAATGAGCAGTTCTTC. Translation: CASSLEPLAGGPNEQFF.

The chain has TRBV5-4 and TRBJ1-3, with D maybe TRBD1 (5 bases). Deletions cut 2 bases from V and 1 base from J, with 16 bases between. Germline lookup yields CDR1 SGHNT and CDR2 YYREEE (reference sequence). The CDR3 is 17 amino acids. The CDR3 loop reads CASSLTDSHLSGNTIYF. The CDR3 DNA reads TGTGCCAGCAGCTTAACAGACAGCCACTTATCTGGAAACACCATATATTTT.

This clone was observed a few times. The V gene is TRBV25-1, the J gene TRBJ1-5; 10 bases align to TRBD1. The junction had 1 base not matched to a gene; V was cut back by 3 bases and J by 5 bases. The CDR3 sequence is 14 residues long. Germline V gives CDR1 MGHDK, CDR2 SYGVNS. CDR3 residues: CASSETGGYQPQHF. The CDR3 bases are TGTGCCAGCAGTGAGACAGGGGGCTATCAGCCCCAGCATTTT.

This clone was observed once. The rearrangement uses TRBV11-2 and TRBJ1-6; the D gene is possibly TRBD1 (6 bases). The V gene lost 0 bases and the J gene lost 0 bases, with 15 bases spanning the gap. The CDR3 consists of 19 residues. The V gene's germline CDR1 is SGHAT and CDR2 FQNNGV. As DNA, the CDR3 is TGTGCCAGCAGCTTAGAGGGCGGACAGTCTTCCTCCTATAATTCACCCCTCCACTTT. This encodes CASSLEGGQSSSYNSPLHF. Full variable domain (remainder filled in from reference TRBV11-2 and TRBJ1-6): EAGVAQSPRYKIIEKRQSVAFWCNPISGHATLYWYQQILGQGPKLLIQFQNNGVVDDSQLPKDRFSAERLKGVDSTLKIQPAKLEDSAVYLCASSLEGGQSSSYNSPLHFGNGTRLTVT.

This sequence joins TRBV11-3 and TRBJ1-6, with D perhaps TRBD1 (5 bases). Trimming stripped 2 bases from V and 0 bases from J, with 11 bases between. The germline CDR1 and CDR2 sequences are SGHNT and YENEEA. This CDR3 is 17 amino acids long. The CDR3 DNA reads as TGTGCCAGCAGCTTACCGATAACAGGCTCCTATAATTCACCCCTCCACTTT. Protein product: CASSLPITGSYNSPLHF.

This rearrangement joins TRBV6-5 to TRBJ2-7, with D perhaps matching TRBD1 or TRBD2 (5 bases each). Trimming stripped 6 bases from V and 5 bases from J, with 11 bases between. This CDR3 comprises 12 residues. Germline CDR1 and CDR2: MNHEY and SVGAGI. The CDR3 bases are TGTGCCAGCAGCCGAGGGGAAGACGAGCAGTACTTC. Amino acids: CASSRGEDEQYF.

This clone was detected only a few times. The chain carries TRBV28 and TRBJ1-5; D ambiguous. Trimming pared 6 bases from V and 2 bases from J, leaving 5 bases between. CDR1 and CDR2 (germline): MDHEN, SYDVKM. The CDR3 is 12 residues long. This CDR3 reads CASRSGNQPQHF. DNA of the CDR3: TGTGCCAGCAGATCGGGCAATCAGCCCCAGCATTTT.

The V call is TRBV4-3, the J call TRBJ2-7; TRBD1 matches 10 bases. Trimming removed 3 bases from V and 2 bases from J; junction bases left unmatched: 4. CDR1 LGHNA and CDR2 YSLEER come from the germline V gene. The CDR3 consists of 15 residues. CDR3 coding DNA: TGCGCCAGCAGCCAGGCCGGGACAGGGGCCTACGAGCAGTACTTC. Amino acid sequence: CASSQAGTGAYEQYF.

The V and J genes are TRBV2 and TRBJ2-5; D unresolved. CDR3 size: 11 residues. With 6 bases removed from V and 4 bases from J, the gap between germline ends came to 6 bases. CDR1 is SNHLY and CDR2 is FYNNEI in the germline V gene. The CDR3 nucleotides read TGTGCCAGCAGACTGACAGAGACCCAGTACTTC. Residues: CASRLTETQYF.

The V and J genes are TRBV7-8 and TRBJ2-3; D is perhaps TRBD2 (6 bases). The CDR3 contains 15 residues. In germline, CDR1 is SGHVS, CDR2 FQNEAQ. V was clipped by 4 bases and J by 12 bases, with 23 bases between them. CDR3 amino acids: CASSSPVRGATRQYF. CDR3 DNA sequence: TGTGCCAGCAGCTCCCCGGTGCGGGGCGCAACAAGACAGTATTTT.

The V gene is TRBV9, the J gene TRBJ2-5; D is ambiguous. The CDR3 loop spans 13 amino acids. V dropped 0 bases and J dropped 1 base, with 4 bases sitting between them. Germline assignment: CDR1 SGDLS and CDR2 YYNGEE. CDR3 in amino acids: CASSVGTQETQYF. The DNA of the CDR3 is TGTGCCAGCAGCGTAGGTACCCAAGAGACCCAGTACTTC.

The genes are TRBV30 and TRBJ2-3; TRBD1 agrees at 9 bases. The CDR3 runs to 17 residues. V trimming: 5 bases; J trimming: 2 bases; junction bases outside the gene matches: 14. Germline V gene lookup returns CDR1 GTSNPN and CDR2 SVGIG (reference sequence). The CDR3 DNA follows: TGTGCCTGGCGCCGGGACAGGGCCTTAACGTTCACAGATACGCAGTATTTT. As protein: CAWRRDRALTFTDTQYF.

The V and J genes are TRBV28 and TRBJ1-4, with D perhaps matching TRBD1 (5 bases). From germline, CDR1 is MDHEN and CDR2 SYDVKM. V was pared by 2 bases and J by 3 bases, with 7 bases between. The CDR3 runs 14 residues. The CDR3 bases are TGTGCCAGCAGTTTACAGGGCCCTAATGAAAAACTGTTTTTT. This gives the protein CASSLQGPNEKLFF.

The chain couples TRBV4-1 to TRBJ2-7, with D perhaps TRBD2 (6 bases). Germline V gene data show CDR1 as MGHRA and CDR2 as YSYEKL. The V end lost 1 base, the J end lost 0 bases, and 13 bases lay between the germline ends. The CDR3 covers 16 residues. The CDR3: CASSQGRGTASYEQYF. In nucleotides, the CDR3 is TGCGCCAGCAGCCAAGGTCGGGGGACTGCCTCCTACGAGCAGTACTTC.

The chain uses TRBV6-6 and TRBJ1-1; 9 nucleotides line up with TRBD1. Germline V gene sequence: CDR1 MNHNY, CDR2 SVGAGI (reference sequence). The J segment lost 5 bases and the V segment lost 6 bases, leaving 7 bases of the junction unmatched. The CDR3 sequence is 14 residues long. The CDR3 coding sequence is TGTGCCAGCAGGCCGGGACAGGGACGGACTGAAGCTTTCTTT. Residues: CASRPGQGRTEAFF.

CDR3 sequence reads: CASSEARPNTEAFF. DNA of the CDR3: TGTGCCAGCAGTGAAGCCCGCCCGAACACTGAAGCTTTCTTT. The rearrangement links TRBV6-1 to TRBJ1-1; D is unclear. Looked up from germline, CDR1 is MNHNS and CDR2 is SASEGT. The CDR3 covers 14 residues. V was clipped by 0 bases and J by 1 base, with 6 bases between them.

The genes are TRBV5-1 and TRBJ1-4; no clear D. Between the trimmed V and J ends, which lost 4 bases and 12 bases, there was a span of 16 bases. Per the germline V gene, CDR1 is SGHRS and CDR2 is YFSETQ. CDR3 length: 13 amino acids. The CDR3 region is CASSPNDREELFF. CDR3 bases: TGCGCCAGCAGCCCTAACGACCGCGAGGAACTGTTTTTT. Based on the CDR3 plus reference TRBV5-1 and TRBJ1-4, the full variable domain is KAGVTQTPRYLIKTRGQQVTLSCSPISGHRSVSWYQQTPGQGLQFLFEYFSETQRNKGNFPGRFSGRQFSNSRSEMNVSTLELGDSALYLCASSPNDREELFFGSGTQLSVL.

J is TRBJ1-2 and V is TRBV7-8; D is undetermined. The CDR3 runs to 13 residues. V was pared by 5 bases and J by 3 bases, with 10 bases between. CDR1 and CDR2 from the germline V gene are SGHVS and FQNEAQ. The CDR3 reads CASSPQRDYGYTF. The DNA of the CDR3 is TGTGCCAGCAGCCCCCAGCGTGACTATGGCTACACCTTC.

J is TRBJ1-2 and V is TRBV6-5; 8 bases map to TRBD1. The germline gives CDR1 MNHEY, CDR2 SVGAGI. The CDR3 is made up of 13 amino acids. With V trimmed by 5 bases and J by 8 bases, 7 bases remained unmatched. CDR3 protein: CASSPPGGRGYTF. The CDR3 DNA is TGTGCCAGCAGTCCCCCAGGGGGCCGGGGCTACACCTTC.

V and J are TRBV4-3 and TRBJ1-1; 8 bases agree with TRBD1. V was clipped by 4 bases and J by 2 bases; unmatched bases: 6. The CDR3 is 15 residues long. Germline assignment: CDR1 LGHNA and CDR2 YSLEER. The CDR3 region has the DNA TGCGCCAGCAGCCTCGGGACAGGCCTAAACACTGAAGCTTTCTTT. Translated, it gives CASSLGTGLNTEAFF.